Listed below are T cell receptor beta chains from one sample, sequenced in a study of Ad26.COV2.S vaccination and SARS-CoV-2 variants. Only in-frame clones appear in the TCRdb table, and some are missing; sequencing was by immunoSEQ multiplex PCR. The table shows 320,000 or so clones, with roughly 90% occurring only once. The specimen comprised peripheral blood, sampled in a trial of Ad26.COV2.S vaccine versus placebo. The receptors shown here come from a person between 18 and 65 years old who received the Ad26.COV2.S COVID-19 vaccine or a placebo. Both conserved end residues are part of each CDR3. D genes are given only for firm matches. Size values are once, few and many counts, or a class for expanded clones, and some rows have none.

v_call	j_call	clone_size	d_call	cdr3_nt	cdr3_aa
TRBV15	TRBJ2-3	-	-	TGTGCCACCAGCAGAGGCCAGGAGAGCACAGATACGCAGTATTTT	CATSRGQESTDTQYF
TRBV29-1	TRBJ1-1	once	-	TGCAGCCCGGATCTTCACGCGGGAGAAGCTTTCTTT	CSPDLHAGEAFF
TRBV5-8	TRBJ1-2	-	-	TGTGCCAGCAGCTTTTGGCCAAACTATGGCTACACCTTC	CASSFWPNYGYTF
TRBV3-1/TRBV3-2	TRBJ1-2	-	TRBD1	TGTGCCAGCAGCCTCCCGGGACAGATCTATGGCTACACCTTC	CASSLPGQIYGYTF
TRBV27	TRBJ1-2	-	TRBD1	TGTGCCAGCACTTTTCAGCTCGACAGGGGGCGGCCACTACACTATGGCTACACCTTC	CASTFQLDRGRPLHYGYTF
TRBV9	TRBJ1-1	-	-	TGTGCCAGCAGCGTAGAGGGCAGTGAGACTGAAGCTTTCTTT	CASSVEGSETEAFF
TRBV2	TRBJ2-1	-	TRBD2	TGTGCCAGCAGAGCCTCTAGCGGGAGCTCCTACAATGAGCAGTTCTTC	CASRASSGSSYNEQFF
TRBV6-5	TRBJ1-1	-	TRBD1	TGTGCCAGCACATCCGGGACAGATAACACTGAAGCTTTCTTT	CASTSGTDNTEAFF
TRBV29-1	TRBJ2-5	-	-	TGCAGCGTTGAAGAAGAGACCCAGTACTTC	CSVEEETQYF
TRBV15	TRBJ2-1	-	-	TGTGCCTCCGCGGGTGGCACGGGGAGCTCCTACAATGAGCAGTTCTTC	CASAGGTGSSYNEQFF
TRBV27	TRBJ2-1	-	TRBD2	TGTGCCAGCAGTTTTGAACTAGCGGGGTGGTACAATGAGCAGTTCTTC	CASSFELAGWYNEQFF
TRBV12-3/TRBV12-4	TRBJ1-3	once	-	TGTGCCAGCACTCCCGGAAACACCATATATTTT	CASTPGNTIYF
TRBV7-9	TRBJ2-1	-	-	TGTGCCAGCAGCTTAGTGGATGAGCAGTTCTTC	CASSLVDEQFF
TRBV3-1/TRBV3-2	TRBJ1-1	-	-	TGTGCCAGCAACGACTGGGCGGACACTGAAGCTTTCTTT	CASNDWADTEAFF
TRBV5-4	TRBJ2-5	once	-	TGTGCCAGCAGCTTGGGGAGGGATCAAGAGACCCAGTACTTC	CASSLGRDQETQYF
TRBV5-1	TRBJ1-3	once	-	TGCGCCAGCAGCTTGGATCCCAGCTCTGGAAACACCATATATTTT	CASSLDPSSGNTIYF